These 24 T cell receptor beta chains came from one sample sequenced in a study of cytomegalovirus exposure and HLA in healthy donors. In the PCR, 60 Vbeta and 13 Jbeta primers were used. The method was immunoSEQ multiplex PCR; TCRdb's version includes in-frame clones alone and lacks a portion of them. Of around 130,000 clones in the sample, roughly 82% were seen once. Sequencing was performed on PBMCs. These receptors were obtained from a woman aged 18 to 35 in good health and CMV-seronegative.

The V and J genes are TRBV14 and TRBJ1-6, with 8 bases aligning to TRBD1. Germline V CDR1 and CDR2: SGHDN, FVKESK. The CDR3 extends over 13 amino acids. V gave up 8 bases and J gave up 9 bases; unmatched junction bases: 6. The CDR3 is CASSQGAASPLHF. CDR3 nucleotide sequence: TGTGCCAGCTCTCAGGGGGCGGCTTCACCCCTCCACTTT. Drawing the rest from reference TRBV14 and TRBJ1-6, the complete variable domain is EAGVTQFPSHSVIEKGQTVTLRCDPISGHDNLYWYRRVMGKEIKFLLHFVKESKQDESGMPNNRFLAERTGGTYSTLKVQPAELEDSGVYFCASSQGAASPLHFGNGTRLTVT.

J is TRBJ2-1 and V is TRBV5-1; 10 nucleotides align to TRBD1. Germline assignment: CDR1 SGHRS and CDR2 YFSETQ. The CDR3 sequence is 15 residues long. V lost 2 bases, J lost 9 bases, and 8 bases stayed unmatched. The DNA of the CDR3 is TGCGCCAGCAGCTTCGGGACAGGGGCGGAAGGTGAGCAGTTCTTC. Its translation is CASSFGTGAEGEQFF.

V is TRBV30 and J is TRBJ1-5; D is possibly TRBD1 (5 bases). The CDR3 is made up of 14 amino acids. CDR1 and CDR2 (germline): GTSNPN, SVGIG (reference sequence). V was cut by 2 bases and J by 6 bases, with 14 bases left in between. As DNA, the CDR3 is TGTGCCTGGAGTATGACAGTCTCGAGTCAGCCCCAGCATTTT. Protein sequence: CAWSMTVSSQPQHF.

The chain is built from TRBV7-2 and TRBJ2-5, with no clear D. The DNA matches TRBJ2-7 better at its end, which makes the J call doubtful. The CDR3 sequence is 14 residues long. Per the germline V gene, CDR1 is SGHTA and CDR2 is FQGNSA. The CDR3 bases are TGTGCCAGCAGCTCGAGCCCATACTCATACGAGCAGTACTTC. Translating it yields CASSSSPYSYEQYF.

A few counts support this clone. This chain connects TRBV5-1 to TRBJ2-7; 7 positions match TRBD1. CDR1 is SGHRS and CDR2 is YFSETQ in the germline V gene. CDR3 size: 14 residues. With 5 bases clipped from V and 3 bases from J, the junction kept 8 bases outside the gene matches. In DNA form, the CDR3 reads TGCGCCAGCAGTCACACAGGGGACAACTACGAGCAGTACTTC. Translated: CASSHTGDNYEQYF.

This clone has only a few counts. The V and J genes are TRBV6-5 and TRBJ2-1, with TRBD2 as a possible D gene (7 bases). The V and J ends lost 2 bases and 2 bases respectively, with 13 bases between them. CDR1 and CDR2 (germline): MNHEY, SVGAGI. The CDR3 contains 16 residues. CDR3 loop: CASSYEGGGTYNEQFF. For the CDR3, the DNA is TGTGCCAGCAGTTACGAGGGAGGGGGGACCTACAATGAGCAGTTCTTC.

This chain uses TRBV5-8 with TRBJ1-1; TRBD1 agrees at 7 bases. From germline, CDR1 is SGHTS and CDR2 YDEGEE. With V trimmed by 7 bases and J by 5 bases, 8 bases remained unmatched. CDR3 length: 13 amino acids. The CDR3: CASGRGLETEAFF. The CDR3 coding sequence is TGTGCCAGCGGAAGGGGGCTTGAGACTGAAGCTTTCTTT. Looking up the rest from reference TRBV5-8 and TRBJ1-1 gives the full variable domain: EAGVTQSPTHLIKTRGQQATLRCSPISGHTSVYWYQQALGLGLQFLLWYDEGEERNRGNFPPRFSGRQFPNYSSELNVNALELEDSALYLCASGRGLETEAFFGQGTRLTVV.

The chain is built from TRBV18 and TRBJ2-1; D is possibly TRBD2 (7 bases). V was shortened by 3 bases and J by 9 bases, with 21 bases between the two germline ends. CDR1 KGHSH and CDR2 LQKENI come from the germline V gene. The CDR3 loop spans 16 amino acids. The CDR3 DNA sequence: TGTGCCAGCTCACCTTTGGGCCGGGGGGCGCCGGGTGAGCAGTTCTTC. This encodes CASSPLGRGAPGEQFF.

The chain links TRBV18 to TRBJ2-7, with D unclear. The V gene's germline CDR1 is KGHSH and CDR2 LQKENI. V lost 6 bases, J lost 4 bases, and 16 bases lay in between. This CDR3 region has 14 residues. CDR3 region: CASSRSSNGYEQYF. In nucleotides, the CDR3 is TGTGCCAGCTCCAGATCTAGTAATGGTTACGAGCAGTACTTC.

The V and J genes are TRBV7-9 and TRBJ1-2; 7 bases match TRBD1. Trimming took 0 bases from V and 6 from J; bases not matched to a gene: 7. The CDR3 extends over 15 amino acids. Germline lookup yields CDR1 SEHNR and CDR2 FQNEAQ (reference sequence). The CDR3, as DNA: TGTGCCAGCAGCTTAGCTGGACAGGTGAGGGATGGCTACACCTTC. It encodes CASSLAGQVRDGYTF.

This sequence joins TRBV29-1 and TRBJ2-7, with 9 bases matching TRBD1. The CDR3 is 12 amino acids. With V trimmed by 7 bases and J by 7 bases, 8 bases remained unmatched. Germline lookup yields CDR1 SQVTM and CDR2 ANQGSEA. The CDR3 spells CSGKSDRGEQYF. In DNA form, the CDR3 reads TGCAGCGGTAAATCCGACAGGGGGGAGCAGTACTTC.

This clone came up a few times. J is TRBJ2-7 and V is TRBV5-1; a possible D gene is TRBD1 (6 bases). CDR1 is SGHRS and CDR2 is YFSETQ in the germline V gene. This CDR3 spans 15 amino acids. Trimming pared 5 bases from V and 4 bases from J, leaving 19 bases between. CDR3 in DNA: TGCGCCAGCAGACAGGGACCCAGTTCAGGGTACGAGCAGTACTTC. Translation: CASRQGPSSGYEQYF.

The chain has TRBV6-1 and TRBJ1-2; D unresolved. The CDR3 extends over 11 amino acids. Germline V gene data show CDR1 as MNHNS and CDR2 as SASEGT. Trimming stripped 8 bases from V and 4 bases from J, with 8 bases between. CDR3 DNA sequence: TGTGCCAGCGCTGACTTCTATGGCTACACCTTC. Translating gives CASADFYGYTF.

The chain is built from TRBV5-1 and TRBJ2-3, with 7 nucleotides matching TRBD2. Germline lookup yields CDR1 SGHRS and CDR2 YFSETQ. The CDR3 is made up of 16 amino acids. The V and J ends lost 4 bases and 2 bases, in that order; junction bases with no gene match: 10. CDR3 region: CASSPPERGYTDTQYF. The CDR3 nucleotides are TGCGCCAGCAGCCCGCCGGAGCGGGGCTACACAGATACGCAGTATTTT. The whole variable domain, remainder taken from reference TRBV5-1 and TRBJ2-3, is KAGVTQTPRYLIKTRGQQVTLSCSPISGHRSVSWYQQTPGQGLQFLFEYFSETQRNKGNFPGRFSGRQFSNSRSEMNVSTLELGDSALYLCASSPPERGYTDTQYFGPGTRLTVL.

This sequence joins TRBV14 and TRBJ1-6, with D possibly being TRBD1 (6 bases). Germline CDR1 is SGHDN and CDR2 is FVKESK. V lost 7 bases to trimming and J lost 7 bases, with 11 bases between them. The CDR3 sequence is 13 residues long. CDR3 sequence reads: CASNVQGNSPLHF. In DNA form, the CDR3 reads TGTGCCAGCAATGTGCAGGGGAATTCACCCCTCCACTTT.

This clone was seen only a few times. The J gene is TRBJ2-1, the V gene TRBV5-1, with 8 nucleotides matching TRBD2. Germline values: CDR1 SGHRS, CDR2 YFSETQ. The CDR3 sequence is 18 residues long. J lost 2 bases, V lost 0 bases, and 10 bases had no gene match. DNA of the CDR3: TGCGCCAGCAGCTTGGATCCTCCAGCGGGAGTTCCCTACAATGAGCAGTTCTTC. It specifies CASSLDPPAGVPYNEQFF.

V and J are TRBV7-9 and TRBJ1-1, with 7 bases lining up with TRBD1. Germline assignment: CDR1 SEHNR and CDR2 FQNEAQ (reference sequence). This CDR3 spans 16 amino acids. With 5 bases clipped from V and 0 bases from J, the junction kept 9 bases outside the gene matches. DNA of the CDR3: TGTGCCAGCAGCCCCCGGACAGGAATCATGAACACTGAAGCTTTCTTT. Amino acid sequence: CASSPRTGIMNTEAFF.

The V gene is TRBV27, the J gene TRBJ1-2; unclear D gene. Trimming left V 8 bases short and J 7 bases short, with 20 bases between. The CDR3 totals 14 residues. Looked up from germline, CDR1 is MNHEY and CDR2 is SMNVEV (reference sequence). The CDR3 coding sequence is TGTGCCAGCGGGCAGGTCGAACTCCGTGGTGGCTACACCTTC. Translating gives CASGQVELRGGYTF.

The CDR3 spells CASSEYTSFWVNLYEQYF. CDR3 sequence (DNA): TGTGCCAGCAGTGAATATACTAGTTTTTGGGTGAATCTCTACGAGCAGTACTTC. V and J are TRBV25-1 and TRBJ2-7, with D perhaps TRBD2 (5 bases). The V end lost 0 bases, the J end lost 3 bases, and 21 bases lay between the germline ends. The germline CDR1 and CDR2 sequences are MGHDK and SYGVNS. The CDR3 has 18 residues.

This chain connects TRBV5-1 to TRBJ2-3; tentative D call: TRBD1 (6 bases). Between the trimmed V and J ends, which lost 5 bases and 5 bases, there was a span of 9 bases. This CDR3 is 12 amino acids long. From germline, CDR1 is SGHRS and CDR2 YFSETQ. CDR3 protein: CASRQGVDTQYF. Here the CDR3 DNA reads TGCGCCAGCAGACAGGGTGTAGATACGCAGTATTTT.

Only a few counts were recorded for this clone. The V gene is TRBV2, the J gene TRBJ2-4; a possible D gene is TRBD2 (5 bases). The V and J ends lost 11 bases and 0 bases respectively, with 14 bases between them. Germline V CDR1 and CDR2: SNHLY, FYNNEI. This CDR3 has 14 amino acids. The CDR3 loop reads CAGETVLAKNIQYF. The CDR3, as DNA: TGTGCCGGGGAGACGGTCCTAGCCAAAAACATTCAGTACTTC.

This chain uses TRBV27 with TRBJ2-1; TRBD2 aligns across 8 bases. V was clipped by 2 bases and J by 3 bases; unmatched bases: 3. The CDR3 consists of 15 residues. Germline lookup yields CDR1 MNHEY and CDR2 SMNVEV (reference sequence). CDR3 loop: CASSLIREGYNEQFF. CDR3 sequence (DNA): TGTGCCAGCAGTTTAATCCGGGAGGGCTACAATGAGCAGTTCTTC.

CDR3 in DNA: TGTGCCAGCGCGGGGGATCTAGGGCCCTCTGGGGCCAACGTCCTGACTTTC. As protein: CASAGDLGPSGANVLTF. The chain carries TRBV9 and TRBJ2-6; 7 bases map to TRBD2. This CDR3 contains 17 residues. CDR1 and CDR2 (germline): SGDLS, YYNGEE. V shed 7 bases, J shed 0 bases, and the junction held 10 bases outside the gene matches.

This clone was counted only a few times. The chain has TRBV11-2 and TRBJ1-1; D gene unclear. The CDR3 covers 14 residues. The germline V and J ends were trimmed by 4 bases and 0 bases, with 9 bases remaining between them. CDR1 SGHAT and CDR2 FQNNGV come from the germline V gene. DNA for the CDR3: TGTGCCAGCAGCTCCCAGGCGTTGAACACTGAAGCTTTCTTT. It translates to CASSSQALNTEAFF.